The clone carrying this T cell receptor beta chain turned up a few times. The source of the sample is a study of T-cell reconstitution after alpha-beta-depleted transplantation in children. Preparation of the TCRbeta library was carried out with unique molecular identifiers. MiXCR, run by TCRdb on the PCR reads, gives a single entry per CDR3 protein. The sample consists of over 400,000 distinct CDR3 sequences, roughly an eighth of them appearing once. The receptor was derived from a human donor who donated a stem cell graft to a child with combined immunodeficiency. The material was PBMCs from the stem cell graft donor, obtained from the stem cell graft.

The chain's CDR3 is CAIGGSYYGYTF. As DNA, the CDR3 is TGTGCCATCGGTGGCAGTTACTATGGCTACACCTTC. The rearrangement joins TRBV10-3 to TRBJ1-2; D gene ambiguous. CDR1 and CDR2 (germline): ENHRY, SYGVKD. The length of the CDR3 is 12 residues. V lost 8 bases and J lost 3, with 10 bases in between.